This T cell receptor beta chain stems from a study of blood T cell repertoires in COVID-19. Study-level background: T cells, B-cell-depleted T cells, or PBMCs supplied cDNA or gDNA.

Repertoires were generated with immunoSEQ multiplex PCR, while TCRdb's copy carries only in-frame clones and drops some. The table includes approximately 210,000 clones, roughly four fifths detected once. This CDR3 is built from 16 residues. Germline CDR1 SGHDT, CDR2 YYEEEE. The J segment lost 6 bases and the V segment lost 0 bases, leaving 8 bases of the junction unmatched. This clone was seen only a few times. This chain uses TRBV5-6 with TRBJ2-3; TRBD2 matches 9 bases. The receptor was isolated from a woman in her thirties or forties with acute or convalescent COVID-19. Specimen: peripheral blood. CDR3 in DNA: TGTGCCAGCAGCTTGGTAGTAGCGGGGGACACCGATACGCAGTATTTT. Its protein is CASSLVVAGDTDTQYF. The full variable domain, completed using reference TRBV5-6 and TRBJ2-3, is DAGVTQSPTHLIKTRGQQVTLRCSPKSGHDTVSWYQQALGQGPQFIFQYYEEEERQRGNFPDRFSGHQFPNYSSELNVNALLLGDSALYLCASSLVVAGDTDTQYFGPGTRLTVL.